The clone carrying this TCR beta chain came up many times. This specimen belongs to a study of T-cell reconstitution after alpha-beta-depleted transplantation in children. V shed 5 bases, J shed 5 bases, and the junction held 5 bases outside the gene matches. This CDR3 contains 15 residues. The V gene's germline CDR1 is SGHTA and CDR2 FQGTGA. Preparation of the TCRbeta library was carried out with unique molecular identifiers. TCRdb re-called the PCR reads through MiXCR, storing one row per CDR3 protein. The table includes about 91,000 distinct CDR3 sequences, roughly 7.7% detected once. This sequence originates from a human donor who donated a stem cell graft to a child with congenital amegakaryocytic thrombocytopenia. The sequenced sample was PBMCs from the stem cell graft donor, obtained from the stem cell graft. This chain connects TRBV7-3 to TRBJ2-1; TRBD2 agrees at 11 bases. The CDR3 reads CASSAGLAVNNEQFF. The CDR3 DNA is TGTGCCAGCAGCGCGGGACTAGCGGTCAACAATGAGCAGTTCTTC.